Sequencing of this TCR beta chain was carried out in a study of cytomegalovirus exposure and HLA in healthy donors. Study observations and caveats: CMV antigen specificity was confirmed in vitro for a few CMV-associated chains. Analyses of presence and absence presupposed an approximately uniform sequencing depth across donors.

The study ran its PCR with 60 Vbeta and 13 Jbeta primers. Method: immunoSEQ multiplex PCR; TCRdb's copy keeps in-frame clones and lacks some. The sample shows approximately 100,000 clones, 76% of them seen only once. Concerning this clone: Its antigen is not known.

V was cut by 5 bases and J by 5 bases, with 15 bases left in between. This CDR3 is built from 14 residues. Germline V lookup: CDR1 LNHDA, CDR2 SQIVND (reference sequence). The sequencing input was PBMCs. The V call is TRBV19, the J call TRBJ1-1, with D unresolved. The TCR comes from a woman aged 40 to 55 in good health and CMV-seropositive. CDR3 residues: CASSSRSAVTEAFF. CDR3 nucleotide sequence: TGTGCCAGTAGTTCAAGGTCCGCGGTGACTGAAGCTTTCTTT.